Following are 19 T cell receptor beta chains from one sample sequenced in a study of vaccination and CD4 T cells after COVID-19. No antigen is known for these receptors. The Oncomine TCR Beta short-read assay sequenced DNA from cultured CD4+ T cells. MiXCR was run by TCRdb on the PCR reads, yielding one entry per CDR3 protein. The table includes some 10,000 distinct CDR3 sequences, 35% to 50% detected once. Treatment defined: roughly nine-day PBMC culture with coronavirus spike peptide pools or control peptides (ViraFEST assay). Sequencing input: CD4+ T cells from blood, cultured in vitro. Receptor source: a human donor who had recovered from COVID-19.

This clonotype was observed a few times. This rearrangement joins TRBV7-2 to TRBJ2-5, with D uncertain. The ends were cut back, 3 bases at V and 2 bases at J, with 7 bases in the middle. CDR1 is SGHTA and CDR2 is FQGNSA in the germline V gene. The CDR3 spans 13 residues. CDR3 protein: CASSLARQETQYF. The CDR3 DNA is TGTGCCAGCAGCTTGGCTAGGCAAGAGACCCAGTACTTC.

This chain connects TRBV20-1 to TRBJ1-1; D not resolved. The CDR3 extends over 15 amino acids. Germline-derived CDR1 and CDR2 are DFQATT and SNEGSKA (reference sequence). V lost 3 bases and J lost 4, with 18 bases in between. Written as DNA, the CDR3 is TGCAGTGCTAGGGACGTGACGTTAGGGAGCACTGAAGCTTTCTTT. Translating it yields CSARDVTLGSTEAFF.

The gene calls are TRBV12-3 or TRBV12-4 and TRBJ1-6; no reliable D call. Trimming removed 2 bases at V and 5 bases at J, with 1 base between. The CDR3 sequence is 12 residues long. CDR3 loop: CASSLNNSPLHF. DNA for the CDR3: TGTGCCAGCAGTTTAAATAATTCACCCCTCCACTTT.

This chain links TRBV12-3 or TRBV12-4 with TRBJ2-7; D might be TRBD2 (5 bases). CDR3 length equals 15 residues. Trimming shortened V by 6 bases and J by 3 bases, and 18 bases separated the two germline ends. CDR3 sequence (DNA): TGTGCCAGCAGCCCCGACCGGGATATCGGCTACGAGCAGTACTTC. The encoded protein is CASSPDRDIGYEQYF.

The CDR3 coding sequence is TGCAGTGCTACCCCGAGGGGGGGCTATGGCTACACCTTC. Amino acids: CSATPRGGYGYTF. V usage is TRBV20-1 and J usage is TRBJ1-2; possibly TRBD1 for D (6 bases). Germline CDR1 reads DFQATT; CDR2 reads SNEGSKA (reference sequence). The germline V and J ends were trimmed by 4 bases and 4 bases, with 13 bases remaining between them. The CDR3 has 13 residues.

This chain joins TRBV6-1 and TRBJ2-5, with 10 bases identical to TRBD1. The germline V gene encodes CDR1 MNHNS and CDR2 SASEGT. J lost 5 bases, V lost 4 bases, and 10 bases had no gene match. CDR3 length: 16 amino acids. The CDR3 DNA is TGTGCCAGCAGTGGTGGCCCGGGACAGGGGTTGGAGACCCAGTACTTC. Amino acid sequence: CASSGGPGQGLETQYF.

This clonotype was counted between two and nine times. J is TRBJ2-1 and V is TRBV2, with 8 bases identical to TRBD2. V was clipped by 9 bases and J by 6 bases; unmatched bases: 7. Germline lookup yields CDR1 SNHLY and CDR2 FYNNEI. The CDR3 totals 13 residues. The CDR3 sequence: CARERGPFNEQFF. CDR3 coding DNA: TGTGCCAGGGAGCGGGGGCCTTTCAATGAGCAGTTCTTC.

This clonotype showed up just a few times. This chain joins TRBV11-2 and TRBJ2-2; TRBD2 is a possible D gene (5 bases). The CDR3 runs 14 residues. From germline, CDR1 is SGHAT and CDR2 FQNNGV. V was pared by 6 bases and J by 6 bases, with 14 bases between. CDR3 amino acids: CASRELVGAGELFF. DNA of the CDR3: TGTGCCAGCAGGGAACTAGTAGGCGCCGGGGAGCTGTTTTTT.

The gene calls are TRBV12-3 or TRBV12-4 and TRBJ1-2; 9 bases are shared with TRBD1. There are 15 residues in the CDR3. Losses at the gene ends were 6 bases for V and 8 bases for J; bases not matched to a gene: 13. CDR3 sequence: CASSPNRGRGGGYTF. The CDR3 DNA follows: TGTGCCAGCAGCCCAAACAGGGGGCGGGGGGGGGGCTACACCTTC.

This clonotype occurred a few times. V is TRBV27 and J is TRBJ1-2; D gene uncertain. The CDR3 has 15 amino acids. Trimming pared 1 base from V and 8 bases from J, leaving 17 bases between. Germline-derived CDR1 and CDR2 are MNHEY and SMNVEV (reference sequence). CDR3 residues: CASSLWMGYHGGYTF. The CDR3 DNA is TGTGCCAGCAGTTTATGGATGGGATATCATGGGGGCTACACCTTC.

The rearrangement joins TRBV5-1 to TRBJ1-3; D remains ambiguous. The CDR3 covers 15 residues. The germline V gene has CDR1 SGHRS and CDR2 YFSETQ. The V and J ends lost 2 bases and 0 bases respectively, with 9 bases between them. For the CDR3, the DNA is TGCGCCAGCAGCTTAGAGGCCTACTCTGGAAACACCATATATTTT. This encodes CASSLEAYSGNTIYF.

This clonotype appeared a few times. The rearrangement links TRBV20-1 to TRBJ1-1; 9 positions match TRBD1. Germline lookup yields CDR1 DFQATT and CDR2 SNEGSKA (reference sequence). The CDR3 runs 14 residues. J lost 2 bases, V lost 6 bases, and 7 bases had no gene match. CDR3 in amino acids: CSATRTGVNTEAFF. CDR3 bases: TGCAGTGCCACCCGGACAGGGGTTAACACTGAAGCTTTCTTT.

The chain links TRBV4-1 to TRBJ1-2, with D possibly being TRBD1 (6 bases). V was shortened by 4 bases and J by 7 bases, with 28 bases between the two germline ends. Per the germline V gene, CDR1 is MGHRA and CDR2 is YSYEKL. The CDR3 consists of 18 residues. The CDR3 loop reads CASSPRGPGGEGRGGYTF. CDR3 coding DNA: TGCGCCAGCAGCCCCAGGGGACCGGGGGGCGAGGGTCGGGGTGGCTACACCTTC.

This clonotype was counted only a few times. The genes are TRBV3-1 and TRBJ2-2, with 13 positions matching TRBD2. CDR1 and CDR2 from the germline V gene are LGHDT and YNNKEL (reference sequence). The CDR3 contains 17 residues. With V trimmed by 4 bases and J by 5 bases, 7 bases remained unmatched. CDR3 in amino acids: CASSPGPGLAGTGELFF. The CDR3, as DNA: TGTGCCAGCAGCCCAGGACCGGGACTAGCGGGGACCGGGGAGCTGTTTTTT. The entire variable domain, with the rest obtained from reference TRBV3-1 and TRBJ2-2, is as follows: DTAVSQTPKYLVTQMGNDKSIKCEQNLGHDTMYWYKQDSKKFLKIMFSYNNKELIINETVPNRFSPKSPDKAHLNLHINSLELGDSAVYFCASSPGPGLAGTGELFFGEGSRLTVL.

This chain connects TRBV29-1 to TRBJ2-7, with 11 positions matching TRBD1. The germline gives CDR1 SQVTM, CDR2 ANQGSEA. There are 15 residues in the CDR3. With V trimmed by 5 bases and J by 7 bases, 13 bases remained unmatched. CDR3 sequence reads: CSVPVGQGARGEQYF. The CDR3 DNA follows: TGCAGCGTTCCCGTAGGACAGGGGGCGAGAGGGGAGCAGTACTTC.

This clonotype was found a few times. This chain connects TRBV4-3 to TRBJ1-1; D is undetermined. The CDR3 has 13 amino acids. The V end was cut by 2 bases, the J end by 3 bases, with 7 bases between. CDR1 and CDR2 from the germline V gene are LGHNA and YSLEER. The CDR3 sequence: CASSQWRDTEAFF. In nucleotides, the CDR3 is TGCGCCAGCAGCCAATGGAGGGACACTGAAGCTTTCTTT.

This clonotype was observed a handful of times. The rearrangement links TRBV6-4 to TRBJ2-3; D might be TRBD1 (6 bases). V gave up 7 bases and J gave up 2 bases, with 16 bases separating them. The germline CDR1 and CDR2 sequences are MRHNA and SNTAGT. The CDR3 loop spans 15 amino acids. The CDR3 coding sequence is TGTGCCAGCAAGACTACAGGGTCACCCACAGATACGCAGTATTTT. Translated, it gives CASKTTGSPTDTQYF.

This clonotype showed up just a few times. The chain employs TRBV20-1 and TRBJ1-1; weak D call: TRBD1 (5 bases). CDR3 length: 14 amino acids. Germline V gene sequence: CDR1 DFQATT, CDR2 SNEGSKA (reference sequence). The V gene lost 3 bases and the J gene lost 5 bases, with 16 bases spanning the gap. CDR3 sequence reads: CSASLGRKGTEAFF. The CDR3 DNA reads as TGCAGTGCTAGTCTGGGGCGAAAGGGTACTGAAGCTTTCTTT.

The chain recombines TRBV5-1 with TRBJ1-3; D is possibly TRBD1 (5 bases). Looked up from germline, CDR1 is SGHRS and CDR2 is YFSETQ. This CDR3 has 15 residues. Trimming cost V 0 bases and J 2 bases, with 9 bases left between them. The DNA for the CDR3 is TGCGCCAGCAGCTTGGAGACAGCACCTGGAAACACCATATATTTT. Translating gives CASSLETAPGNTIYF.